What follows are 16 T cell receptor beta chains derived from one specimen sequenced in a study of blood T cell repertoires in COVID-19 (dated by TCRdb to the early 2020s). The library was made by the immunoSEQ multiplex PCR assay. TCRdb provides this immuneACCESS table in a form limited to in-frame rearrangements. Some clones are lacking; in checked studies, under half of them reflect an unresolved V gene, and why the rest are absent is not known. The sample table records about 190,000 clones; 82% of these occur just once. Around 8% of the sample goes to the ten largest clones. Sequenced input: peripheral blood. The receptor source for this set is a woman aged 55-69 years with COVID-19, enrolled during active disease.

This rearrangement joins TRBV5-6 to TRBJ2-1; TRBD2 matches at 10 bases. There are 15 residues in the CDR3. Per germline, CDR1 SGHDT and CDR2 YYEEEE. V shed 4 bases and J 7 bases; nucleotides not matched to a gene: 8. The CDR3 DNA follows: TGTGCCAGCAGCCCTTCTAGCGGGGGCGGGAATGAGCAGTTCTTC. Its protein is CASSPSSGGGNEQFF. The variable domain in full, completed from reference TRBV5-6 and TRBJ2-1, reads DAGVTQSPTHLIKTRGQQVTLRCSPKSGHDTVSWYQQALGQGPQFIFQYYEEEERQRGNFPDRFSGHQFPNYSSELNVNALLLGDSALYLCASSPSSGGGNEQFFGPGTRLTVL.

The chain joins TRBV7-8 to TRBJ2-7; 8 bases agree with TRBD2. This CDR3 comprises 15 residues. V dropped 5 bases and J dropped 1; count of bases not matched to a gene: 7. The germline V gene encodes CDR1 SGHVS and CDR2 FQNEAQ. CDR3 residues: CASSRAAGDSYEQYF. CDR3 in DNA: TGTGCCAGCAGCCGAGCAGCGGGAGATTCCTACGAGCAGTACTTC.

The chain is built from TRBV27 and TRBJ1-2; 7 bases match TRBD1. Trimming took 2 bases from V and 1 from J; bases not matched to a gene: 4. The CDR3 covers 15 residues. In germline, CDR1 is MNHEY, CDR2 SMNVEV (reference sequence). CDR3 in amino acids: CASSLQGGHNYGYTF. CDR3 nucleotides: TGTGCCAGCAGTTTACAAGGGGGCCATAACTATGGCTACACCTTC.

V is TRBV6-2 or TRBV6-3 and J is TRBJ2-1; 8 bases agree with TRBD1. Germline V gives CDR1 MNHEY, CDR2 SVGEGT. This CDR3 region has 16 residues. Trimming at V came to 5 bases and at J to 7 bases, leaving 13 bases not matched to a gene. CDR3 bases: TGTGCCAGCAGTCGCCCCCAGGGGGCGGTGGTTAATGAGCAGTTCTTC. It is translated as CASSRPQGAVVNEQFF.

This chain joins TRBV27 and TRBJ1-4; maybe TRBD1 (5 bases). V was trimmed by 2 bases and J by 3 bases, leaving 7 bases between them. The CDR3 consists of 14 residues. Germline loops: CDR1 MNHEY, CDR2 SMNVEV (reference sequence). CDR3 DNA: TGTGCCAGCAGTTTAACGGGGGCTAATGAAAAACTGTTTTTT. This translates into CASSLTGANEKLFF.

The V and J genes are TRBV29-1 and TRBJ2-3; D perhaps matches TRBD1 (6 bases). V lost 6 bases to trimming and J lost 0 bases, with 10 bases between them. CDR3 size: 13 residues. Germline loops: CDR1 SQVTM, CDR2 ANQGSEA. The CDR3 is CSVTGPSTDTQYF. The CDR3 bases are TGCAGCGTCACAGGGCCTAGCACAGATACGCAGTATTTT.

V gene TRBV27 combines with J gene TRBJ2-1; the match to TRBD2 covers 8 bases. This CDR3 comprises 16 residues. Germline-derived CDR1 and CDR2 are MNHEY and SMNVEV (reference sequence). The junction had 11 bases not matched to a gene; V was cut back by 1 base and J by 9 bases. The CDR3 region is CASSLLAGKGWVEQFF. CDR3 DNA sequence: TGTGCCAGCAGTTTATTAGCGGGAAAAGGGTGGGTTGAGCAGTTCTTC.

In DNA, the CDR3 is TGTGCCAGTAGTCTGGACAGGGACACTGAAGCTTTCTTT. Its protein product is CASSLDRDTEAFF. The chain links TRBV19 to TRBJ1-1, with TRBD1 matching over 8 bases. CDR1 and CDR2 from the germline V gene are LNHDA and SQIVND (reference sequence). The CDR3 contains 13 residues. V was clipped by 5 bases and J by 3 bases; unmatched bases: 2.

The chain recombines TRBV19 with TRBJ1-1, with D possibly being TRBD1 (5 bases). V lost 9 bases, J lost 3 bases, and 14 bases lay in between. This CDR3 spans 13 amino acids. Germline-derived CDR1 and CDR2 are LNHDA and SQIVND (reference sequence). For the CDR3, the DNA is TGTGCCAGCGCGGCTTTAGGGGACACTGAAGCTTTCTTT. Protein: CASAALGDTEAFF.

The chain links TRBV10-3 to TRBJ1-1; D uncertain. The V and J ends lost 6 bases and 0 bases respectively, with 14 bases between them. The CDR3 consists of 15 residues. Per germline, CDR1 ENHRY and CDR2 SYGVKD. The CDR3 sequence is CAISSLAIMNTEAFF. As DNA, the CDR3 is TGTGCCATCAGCTCCCTCGCTATTATGAACACTGAAGCTTTCTTT.

The chain carries TRBV19 and TRBJ2-1, with D tentatively TRBD1 (7 bases). With 4 bases removed from V and 8 bases from J, the gap between germline ends came to 18 bases. The CDR3 is made up of 15 amino acids. Germline lookup yields CDR1 LNHDA and CDR2 SQIVND (reference sequence). The CDR3 nucleotides are TGTGCCAGTAGTAGGGGGGCAGGGGGTAACGATGAGCAGTTCTTC. It codes for CASSRGAGGNDEQFF.

The chain is built from TRBV19 and TRBJ1-5; D gene uncertain. V gave up 3 bases and J gave up 7 bases, with 19 bases separating them. The CDR3 length is 16 residues. Germline CDR1 reads LNHDA; CDR2 reads SQIVND (reference sequence). For the CDR3, the DNA is TGTGCCAGTAGTATCCGAGGTACGGCTCGGGGACAGCCCCAGCATTTT. It translates to CASSIRGTARGQPQHF.

This CDR3 is CASSYGGASTDTQYF. CDR3 DNA sequence: TGTGCCAGCAGTTATGGCGGGGCTAGCACAGATACGCAGTATTTT. The V and J genes are TRBV6-5 and TRBJ2-3, with D tentatively TRBD2 (6 bases). The CDR3 covers 15 residues. V dropped 3 bases and J dropped 0 bases, with 10 bases sitting between them. The germline gives CDR1 MNHEY, CDR2 SVGAGI.

The V gene is TRBV30, the J gene TRBJ2-7, with D unclear. Trimming shortened V by 0 bases and J by 2 bases, and 5 bases separated the two germline ends. Germline lookup yields CDR1 GTSNPN and CDR2 SVGIG (reference sequence). This CDR3 is built from 12 residues. The CDR3 sequence: CAWSVSAYEQYF. The CDR3 DNA reads TGTGCCTGGAGTGTATCCGCCTACGAGCAGTACTTC.

This chain connects TRBV28 to TRBJ1-4, with 8 bases that match TRBD1. Germline assignment: CDR1 MDHEN and CDR2 SYDVKM. CDR3 length: 13 residues. Trimming at V came to 6 bases and at J to 10 bases, leaving 7 bases not matched to a gene. CDR3 in amino acids: CASSFAGTGKLFF. In DNA form, the CDR3 reads TGTGCCAGCAGCTTTGCCGGGACAGGAAAACTGTTTTTT.

The V call is TRBV5-1, the J call TRBJ1-6, with TRBD1 as a possible D gene (5 bases). CDR1 SGHRS and CDR2 YFSETQ come from the germline V gene. Trimming cost V 4 bases and J 5 bases, with 10 bases left between them. The CDR3 consists of 14 residues. CDR3 loop: CASSLGQDNSPLHF. The CDR3 DNA follows: TGCGCCAGCAGCCTCGGACAAGATAATTCACCCCTCCACTTT. The variable domain in full, with the rest retrieved from reference TRBV5-1 and TRBJ1-6, is KAGVTQTPRYLIKTRGQQVTLSCSPISGHRSVSWYQQTPGQGLQFLFEYFSETQRNKGNFPGRFSGRQFSNSRSEMNVSTLELGDSALYLCASSLGQDNSPLHFGNGTRLTVT.